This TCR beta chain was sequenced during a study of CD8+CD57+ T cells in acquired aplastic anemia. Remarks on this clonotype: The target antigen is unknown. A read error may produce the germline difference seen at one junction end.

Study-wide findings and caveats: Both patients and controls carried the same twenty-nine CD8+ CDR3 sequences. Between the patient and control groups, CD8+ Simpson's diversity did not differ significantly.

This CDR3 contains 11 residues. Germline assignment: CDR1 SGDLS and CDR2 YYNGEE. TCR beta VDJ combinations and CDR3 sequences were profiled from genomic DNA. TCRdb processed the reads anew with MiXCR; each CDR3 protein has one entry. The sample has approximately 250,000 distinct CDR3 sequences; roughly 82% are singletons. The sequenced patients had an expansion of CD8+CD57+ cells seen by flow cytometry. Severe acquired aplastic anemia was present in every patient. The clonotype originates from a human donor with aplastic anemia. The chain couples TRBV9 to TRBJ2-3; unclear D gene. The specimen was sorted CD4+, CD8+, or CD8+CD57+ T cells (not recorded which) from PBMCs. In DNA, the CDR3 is TGTGCCAGCAGCTCCTCGGATGCGCAGCAGTTT. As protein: CASSSSDAQQF.